Sequencing of this T cell receptor (beta chain) was carried out in a study of T cell responses to AZD1222 COVID-19 vaccine. Study observations and caveats: A rise in Spike-specific TCR breadth and depth followed two AZD1222 doses. A mostly white British donor set with more females was recruited, and clonal diversity was possibly underestimated.

Remarks on this clone: Its antigen is not known.

The repertoire was sequenced with immunoSEQ multiplex PCR; TCRdb's copy has only in-frame clones and lacks some. The data show 100,000 to 150,000 clones, around 85% seen once. The TCR originated in an adult who received the AZD1222 COVID-19 vaccine. The sample here was peripheral blood, taken 28 days after the second AZD1222 dose.

The CDR3 nucleotides are TGTGCCAGCTCACGACAGGGCGAGGGGGCTGAAGCTTTCTTT. Protein: CASSRQGEGAEAFF. J is TRBJ1-1 and V is TRBV18; TRBD1 aligns across 7 bases. The CDR3 is 14 residues long. Germline values: CDR1 KGHSH, CDR2 LQKENI. V shed 4 bases, J shed 6 bases, and the junction held 8 bases outside the gene matches.